A single sample is the source of the 19 T cell receptor beta chains below, sequenced in a study of Ad26.COV2.S vaccination and SARS-CoV-2 variants. Treatment described: about 20 received Ad26.COV2.S at low or high dose, single or two shots; 5 received placebo; per-sample allocation not given. Repertoires come from day 63 after the first vaccine or placebo injection. Data came from immunoSEQ multiplex PCR; TCRdb stores just in-frame clones and leaves some out. In the table there are 350,000 to 500,000 clones, about 90% of which are singletons. Sequencing used peripheral blood, obtained in a trial of Ad26.COV2.S vaccine versus placebo. Receptors originate from a person aged 18 to 59 who received the Ad26.COV2.S COVID-19 vaccine or a placebo.

The V gene is TRBV5-5, the J gene TRBJ2-7; TRBD2 is a possible D gene (6 bases). Germline V gives CDR1 SGHKS, CDR2 YYEKEE (reference sequence). The CDR3 sequence is 12 residues long. Between the trimmed V and J ends, which lost 4 bases and 7 bases, there was a span of 12 bases. The CDR3 reads CASSRSRGEQYF. CDR3 bases: TGTGCCAGCAGCCGATCTCGGGGGGAGCAGTACTTC.

This chain joins TRBV28 and TRBJ1-1; D not resolved. V lost 8 bases to trimming and J lost 9 bases, with 22 bases between them. CDR1 MDHEN and CDR2 SYDVKM come from the germline V gene. The CDR3 is 14 residues long. Here the CDR3 DNA reads TGTGCCAGCGACTGGCCCCGAGACCCAAGTAAAGCTTTCTTT. It specifies CASDWPRDPSKAFF.

In DNA, the CDR3 is TGTGCCAGCATTTTAGATCGGAAAGAAAAACTGTTTTTT. It translates to CASILDRKEKLFF. The J gene is TRBJ1-4, the V gene TRBV2; D is uncertain. The CDR3 has 13 amino acids. CDR1 SNHLY and CDR2 FYNNEI come from the germline V gene. V was pared by 7 bases and J by 8 bases, with 14 bases between.

The CDR3 region is CASSQVPPGVSHNEQFF. As DNA, the CDR3 is TGCGCCAGCAGCCAAGTGCCCCCAGGGGTGTCTCACAATGAGCAGTTCTTC. The rearrangement uses TRBV4-1 and TRBJ2-1, with TRBD1 as a possible D gene (6 bases). V lost 1 base and J lost 5, with 18 bases in between. The CDR3 consists of 17 residues. Germline V gene sequence: CDR1 MGHRA, CDR2 YSYEKL.

The chain uses TRBV5-1 and TRBJ2-1; TRBD1 aligns across 10 bases. Germline V CDR1 and CDR2: SGHRS, YFSETQ. CDR3 length: 16 residues. V shed 4 bases, J shed 7 bases, and the junction held 11 bases outside the gene matches. The CDR3 DNA is TGCGCCAGCAGCCCGGGAGGGACAGGGGTTAGAAATGAGCAGTTCTTC. Its protein product is CASSPGGTGVRNEQFF.

The chain employs TRBV4-1 and TRBJ2-4; D could derive from TRBD1 or TRBD2 (6 bases each). Per germline, CDR1 MGHRA and CDR2 YSYEKL. CDR3 length equals 18 residues. Trimming removed 0 bases from V and 0 bases from J, with 15 bases in between. The chain's CDR3 is CASSQDGGGTLAKNIQYF. CDR3 bases: TGCGCCAGCAGCCAAGACGGGGGCGGGACCTTAGCCAAAAACATTCAGTACTTC.

This chain connects TRBV28 to TRBJ1-5, with a possible D match to TRBD1 (5 bases). CDR3 length: 14 amino acids. Germline values: CDR1 MDHEN, CDR2 SYDVKM. V was clipped by 3 bases and J by 5 bases, with 11 bases between them. DNA for the CDR3: TGTGCCAGCAGTTTGGGGCAGTTCCATCAGCCCCAGCATTTT. As protein: CASSLGQFHQPQHF.

This chain uses TRBV19 with TRBJ1-5, with D unresolved. This CDR3 has 15 residues. V lost 6 bases and J lost 4, with 16 bases in between. CDR1 and CDR2 from the germline V gene are LNHDA and SQIVND (reference sequence). CDR3 sequence (DNA): TGTGCCAGTAGAATCTCGGGCTTCGGTAATCAGCCCCAGCATTTT. Protein: CASRISGFGNQPQHF.

The V gene is TRBV29-1, the J gene TRBJ2-7, with TRBD2 matching over 7 bases. The CDR3 has 14 residues. V trimming: 6 bases; J trimming: 3 bases; junction bases outside the gene matches: 11. Per the germline V gene, CDR1 is SQVTM and CDR2 is ANQGSEA. CDR3 sequence: CSVRTGGSGYEQYF. CDR3 DNA sequence: TGCAGCGTGCGGACGGGCGGGAGCGGCTACGAGCAGTACTTC.

The chain joins TRBV5-6 to TRBJ2-3, with D maybe TRBD2 (6 bases). With 3 bases removed from V and 2 bases from J, the gap between germline ends came to 16 bases. The CDR3 covers 16 residues. Germline values: CDR1 SGHDT, CDR2 YYEEEE. In DNA form, the CDR3 reads TGTGCCAGCAGCTCGAAATTCGCGGGGTTCACAGATACGCAGTATTTT. Protein sequence: CASSSKFAGFTDTQYF.

The chain is built from TRBV18 and TRBJ2-2, with TRBD1 matching over 8 bases. The CDR3 extends over 17 amino acids. The germline V gene has CDR1 KGHSH and CDR2 LQKENI. The junction had 10 bases not matched to a gene; V was cut back by 1 base and J by 6 bases. CDR3 loop: CASSPRDRIRTAGELFF. The DNA of the CDR3 is TGTGCCAGCTCACCACGGGACAGGATAAGGACGGCCGGGGAGCTGTTTTTT.

The chain combines TRBV7-9 with TRBJ2-2, with a possible D match to TRBD1 (7 bases). The germline CDR1 and CDR2 sequences are SEHNR and FQNEAQ (reference sequence). The CDR3 sequence is 16 residues long. V lost 10 bases and J 0 bases, leaving 18 bases between the germline ends. Written as DNA, the CDR3 is TGTGCCATCAGGGGGGCATTACTAGCGAACACCGGGGAGCTGTTTTTT. Protein sequence: CAIRGALLANTGELFF.

This clone was seen only once. The V and J genes are TRBV18 and TRBJ1-1, with D possibly matching TRBD1 (6 bases). The CDR3 has 14 residues. Germline CDR1 reads KGHSH; CDR2 reads LQKENI. V was pared by 2 bases and J by 3 bases, with 10 bases between. The chain's CDR3 is CASSPGGLYTEAFF. CDR3 DNA: TGTGCCAGCTCACCAGGGGGCTTGTACACTGAAGCTTTCTTT.

In its sample, this clone was seen once. The chain employs TRBV2 and TRBJ2-1, with D perhaps matching TRBD1 or TRBD2 (5 bases each). This CDR3 has 12 amino acids. Germline loops: CDR1 SNHLY, CDR2 FYNNEI. V lost 4 bases and J lost 7, with 8 bases in between. The CDR3 sequence: CASSVEGNEQFF. The CDR3 region has the DNA TGTGCCAGCAGTGTAGAGGGGAATGAGCAGTTCTTC.

The chain is built from TRBV11-2 and TRBJ1-2; D remains unclear. The CDR3 has 14 amino acids. V lost 5 bases and J lost 0, with 10 bases in between. Per the germline V gene, CDR1 is SGHAT and CDR2 is FQNNGV. The CDR3 DNA follows: TGTGCCAGCAGCGCCCGGGCAGCTAACTATGGCTACACCTTC. This translates into CASSARAANYGYTF.

The chain recombines TRBV11-1 with TRBJ2-7; TRBD1 is a possible D gene (6 bases). V lost 3 bases to trimming and J lost 2 bases, with 11 bases between them. Germline CDR1 and CDR2: SGHAT and FQDESV (reference sequence). The CDR3 runs to 14 residues. The CDR3 protein is CASSFRQAAYEQYF. DNA for the CDR3: TGTGCCAGCAGCTTTAGACAGGCAGCCTACGAGCAGTACTTC.

A word on this clone: The sample contains more than one DNA sequence encoding this CDR3. The J gene is TRBJ2-7, the V gene TRBV9, with D possibly being TRBD1 (5 bases). Germline CDR1 and CDR2: SGDLS and YYNGEE. Trimming removed 0 bases at V and 6 bases at J, with 10 bases between. This CDR3 spans 13 amino acids. The CDR3 sequence: CASSVGQGSEQYF. As DNA, the CDR3 is TGTGCCAGCAGCGTAGGGCAGGGAAGCGAGCAGTACTTC.

The J gene is TRBJ1-1, the V gene TRBV7-2; TRBD1 might be the D (5 bases). Deletions cut 6 bases from V and 5 bases from J, with 16 bases between. The CDR3 has 14 residues. In germline, CDR1 is SGHTA, CDR2 FQGNSA. DNA for the CDR3: TGTGCCAGCAGTGCTAGGGGAGGATGGACTGAAGCTTTCTTT. Residues: CASSARGGWTEAFF.

The chain has TRBV6-5 and TRBJ1-2; D uncertain. The CDR3 extends over 14 amino acids. Trimming took off 7 bases at V and 4 bases at J, with 16 bases between the two ends. Germline CDR1 and CDR2: MNHEY and SVGAGI. The CDR3 nucleotides are TGTGCCAGCAATCCGTCGTGGGGTAGCTATGGCTACACCTTC. Its translation: CASNPSWGSYGYTF.